This passage covers 3 T cell receptor beta chains from one sample sequenced in a study of blood T cell repertoires in COVID-19. Sequenced by immunoSEQ multiplex PCR; TCRdb stores in-frame clones only, minus some. The table has around 300,000 clones, over 85% seen once. The sequenced sample was PBMCs or T cells enriched from blood (not recorded which). These receptors all come from a woman in her 30s who had recovered from COVID-19.

V is TRBV29-1 and J is TRBJ2-7, with D perhaps matching TRBD2 (5 bases). Trimming shortened V by 2 bases and J by 0 bases, and 11 bases separated the two germline ends. Germline CDR1 SQVTM, CDR2 ANQGSEA. The CDR3 length is 14 residues. The CDR3 DNA reads as TGCAGCGTTGAATCCGGGGAGAGCTCCTACGAGCAGTACTTC. Protein: CSVESGESSYEQYF.

The gene calls are TRBV12-5 and TRBJ2-1; D ambiguous. The CDR3 covers 11 residues. Germline CDR1 LGHNT, CDR2 FRNRAP. Trimming took off 11 bases at V and 3 bases at J, with 8 bases between the two ends. CDR3 protein: CASSGYNEQFF. CDR3 DNA: TGTGCTTCCTCGGGCTACAATGAGCAGTTCTTC.

The chain employs TRBV9 and TRBJ2-3; 9 nucleotides match TRBD2. The V and J ends lost 1 base and 1 base, in that order; junction bases with no gene match: 7. The CDR3 extends over 17 amino acids. Looked up from germline, CDR1 is SGDLS and CDR2 is YYNGEE. DNA for the CDR3: TGTGCCAGCAGCGTACCTAGCGGGATGTATGGCACAGATACGCAGTATTTT. This codes for CASSVPSGMYGTDTQYF.